This T cell receptor (beta chain) is from a study of blood T cell repertoires in COVID-19. Across the whole study: Some COVID-19 samples were acute and others convalescent; all came from the United States, Italy and Spain. Nucleic acid was either cDNA or gDNA, and it came from T cells, B-cell-depleted T cells, or PBMCs.

In the authors' workflow: From reference gene primer amplification, estimates of nucleated cell counts were derived. Here immunoSEQ multiplex PCR was the method, and the copy in TCRdb shows in-frame clones only, minus some. From that table come the V and J calls and clone size; the DNA was used to work out D and trimming. This table has over 50,000 clones, 75% to 90% appearing once. CDR1 and CDR2 (germline): MNHNS, SASEGT. V lost 3 bases to trimming and J lost 8 bases, with 10 bases between them. This CDR3 spans 12 amino acids. This clone was seen more than once but under ten times. Sequenced sample: peripheral blood. The chain uses TRBV6-1 and TRBJ1-2, with a weak D call TRBD1 (5 bases). The sequence was collected from a human donor in a cohort sampled during active COVID-19. Here the CDR3 reads CASSDGWGGYTF. CDR3 nucleotides: TGTGCCAGCAGTGATGGGTGGGGCGGCTACACCTTC.